Shown below are 7 T cell receptor beta chains from a single sample sequenced in a study of cytomegalovirus exposure and HLA in healthy donors. The PCR used 60 Vbeta and 13 Jbeta primers. Sequencing used immunoSEQ multiplex PCR; TCRdb keeps in-frame clones, though not all of them. The table lists about 140,000 clones, roughly 86% of them singletons, with 0.5% to 0.65% in the top ten. Sequencing input: PBMCs. All receptors derive from a woman between 40 and 50 years old in good health and CMV-seronegative.

V is TRBV5-1 and J is TRBJ2-1, with 10 bases matching TRBD2. The CDR3 is 15 residues long. Unmatched junction bases numbered 9, after V lost 0 bases and J lost 12 bases. From germline, CDR1 is SGHRS and CDR2 YFSETQ. In nucleotides, the CDR3 is TGCGCCAGCAGCTTGGGCCCTCTAGCGGGAGATGGGCAGTTCTTC. Amino acids: CASSLGPLAGDGQFF.

The V gene is TRBV5-1, the J gene TRBJ2-6; D gene ambiguous. CDR1 and CDR2 (germline): SGHRS, YFSETQ. Trimming pared 4 bases from V and 0 bases from J, leaving 8 bases between. The CDR3 consists of 15 residues. The CDR3 DNA reads TGCGCCAGCAGCCCCGTCGTCTCTGGGGCCAACGTCCTGACTTTC. Amino acids: CASSPVVSGANVLTF.

The chain has TRBV4-3 and TRBJ1-2; no clear D. The CDR3 is 13 residues long. Trimming cost V 5 bases and J 7 bases, with 14 bases left between them. Germline V gene sequence: CDR1 LGHNA, CDR2 YSLEER. The CDR3 sequence: CASSERVGRGYTF. CDR3 DNA sequence: TGCGCCAGCAGCGAACGGGTAGGTCGTGGCTACACCTTC.

The chain joins TRBV5-1 to TRBJ1-2; TRBD1 matches 7 bases. V trimming: 3 bases; J trimming: 4 bases; junction bases outside the gene matches: 3. Germline V CDR1 and CDR2: SGHRS, YFSETQ. The CDR3 sequence is 13 residues long. The CDR3 DNA is TGCGCCAGCAGCTCGGGACAGCTCTATGGCTACACCTTC. Translating it yields CASSSGQLYGYTF.

The chain employs TRBV5-4 and TRBJ2-2; 9 bases agree with TRBD1. V shed 4 bases and J 6 bases; nucleotides not matched to a gene: 4. The V gene's germline CDR1 is SGHNT and CDR2 YYREEE (reference sequence). The CDR3 is 14 amino acids. The CDR3 reads CASSLWDRAGELFF. Written as DNA, the CDR3 is TGTGCCAGCAGCCTATGGGACAGGGCCGGGGAGCTGTTTTTT. Full variable domain (remainder filled in from reference TRBV5-4 and TRBJ2-2): ETGVTQSPTHLIKTRGQQVTLRCSSQSGHNTVSWYQQALGQGPQFIFQYYREEENGRGNFPPRFSGLQFPNYSSELNVNALELDDSALYLCASSLWDRAGELFFGEGSRLTVL.

This clone was detected only a few times. The chain is built from TRBV28 and TRBJ1-1; 7 nucleotides match TRBD1. After removal of 2 bases from V and 2 bases from J, the junction contained 8 bases not matched to a gene. There are 16 residues in the CDR3. Germline CDR1 reads MDHEN; CDR2 reads SYDVKM. The CDR3 is CASSLKGARGNTEAFF. Here the CDR3 DNA reads TGTGCCAGCAGTTTAAAGGGGGCACGCGGAAACACTGAAGCTTTCTTT. Filled out from reference TRBV28 and TRBJ1-1, the complete variable domain reads DVKVTQSSRYLVKRTGEKVFLECVQDMDHENMFWYRQDPGLGLRLIYFSYDVKMKEKGDIPEGYSVSREKKERFSLILESASTNQTSMYLCASSLKGARGNTEAFFGQGTRLTVV.

The V call is TRBV4-2, the J call TRBJ1-2, with TRBD1 identical over 9 bases. The CDR3 sequence is 15 residues long. V was clipped by 4 bases and J by 7 bases; unmatched bases: 10. CDR1 is LGHNA, CDR2 YNFKEQ, per germline. The DNA of the CDR3 is TGTGCCAGCAGCCCAGATGGACAGGGGCTCTTTGGCTACACCTTC. Residues: CASSPDGQGLFGYTF.